This T cell receptor beta chain originates from a study of control samples from healthy donors and cancer patients. V shed 6 bases, J shed 8 bases, and the junction held 9 bases outside the gene matches. The CDR3 loop spans 14 amino acids. Per germline, CDR1 MNHNY and CDR2 SVGAGI (reference sequence). Data came from immunoSEQ multiplex PCR; TCRdb stores just in-frame clones and leaves some out. The sample contains more than 85,000 clones, 90% of which appear only once. The chain employs TRBV6-6 and TRBJ1-2; 10 bases are shared with TRBD1. The TCR was taken from a human donor in good health. The donor label of this sample is uncertain. The sequenced sample consisted of blood. The CDR3, as DNA: TGTGCCAGCAGGGGGACAGGGGCCAGCGACGGCTACACCTTC. Its protein is CASRGTGASDGYTF.